The 21 T cell receptor beta chains listed next were all sequenced from one sample in a study of blood T cell repertoires in COVID-19. The repertoire was sequenced with immunoSEQ multiplex PCR; TCRdb's copy has only in-frame clones and lacks some. The sample shows a few hundred thousand clones, roughly 84% of them seen only once. Sample: PBMCs or T cells enriched from blood (not recorded which). The receptors originated from a man aged 50 to 59 who had recovered from COVID-19.

CDR3 sequence (DNA): TGTGCCAGCCGCGGAGGGGCGGTACCCGGGGAGCTGTTTTTT. This encodes CASRGGAVPGELFF. V and J are TRBV2 and TRBJ2-2; possibly TRBD2 for D (6 bases). V was pared by 8 bases and J by 6 bases, with 16 bases between. Looked up from germline, CDR1 is SNHLY and CDR2 is FYNNEI. This CDR3 is 14 amino acids long. The variable domain in full, completed from reference TRBV2 and TRBJ2-2, reads EPEVTQTPSHQVTQMGQEVILRCVPISNHLYFYWYRQILGQKVEFLVSFYNNEISEKSEIFDDQFSVERPDGSNFTLKIRSTKLEDSAMYFCASRGGAVPGELFFGEGSRLTVL.

This CDR3 is CSVGVGEGYTF. The CDR3 DNA follows: TGCAGCGTTGGTGTGGGAGAGGGCTACACCTTC. This sequence joins TRBV29-1 and TRBJ1-2; D gene uncertain. V was pared by 4 bases and J by 8 bases, with 11 bases between. The CDR3 is 11 amino acids. Germline V lookup: CDR1 SQVTM, CDR2 ANQGSEA.

In the case of this clone: Other DNA sequences of this sample code for an identical CDR3. V gene TRBV9 combines with J gene TRBJ1-1; 7 nucleotides line up with TRBD1. Germline V lookup: CDR1 SGDLS, CDR2 YYNGEE. V shed 0 bases and J 8 bases; nucleotides not matched to a gene: 1. There are 12 residues in the CDR3. The CDR3 DNA is TGTGCCAGCAGCGTAGGGACAGGAGAAGCTTTCTTT. Its translation is CASSVGTGEAFF.

This clone was observed a few times. This sequence joins TRBV29-1 and TRBJ2-7, with a possible D match to TRBD1 (6 bases). The CDR3 spans 11 residues. In germline, CDR1 is SQVTM, CDR2 ANQGSEA. V was trimmed by 8 bases and J by 3 bases, leaving 11 bases between them. This chain's CDR3 is CSIQQGYEQYF. Here the CDR3 DNA reads TGCAGCATTCAACAGGGCTACGAGCAGTACTTC.

CDR3 sequence (DNA): TGTGCCAGCAGCCCCCTAGCGGGGGGGTACAATGAGCAGTTCTTC. Encoded protein: CASSPLAGGYNEQFF. The rearrangement uses TRBV7-3 and TRBJ2-1; 12 nucleotides agree with TRBD2. CDR1 and CDR2 from the germline V gene are SGHTA and FQGTGA. The ends lost 5 bases at V and 4 bases at J; junction bases unmatched: 3. The CDR3 runs 15 residues.

This chain connects TRBV29-1 to TRBJ2-3; D perhaps matches TRBD2 (6 bases). The CDR3 spans 15 residues. Trimming removed 5 bases from V and 0 bases from J, with 15 bases in between. Germline V CDR1 and CDR2: SQVTM, ANQGSEA. The CDR3 DNA follows: TGCAGCGTTTTAGGAACTAGCACTAGCACAGATACGCAGTATTTT. Protein product: CSVLGTSTSTDTQYF.

The DNA of the CDR3 is TGTGCCAGCAGCCAAGTTCCGGCTCGGGGGATCTATAATTCACCCCTCCACTTT. It specifies CASSQVPARGIYNSPLHF. This sequence joins TRBV4-2 and TRBJ1-6; weak D call: TRBD1 (5 bases). This CDR3 comprises 18 residues. Germline V CDR1 and CDR2: LGHNA, YNFKEQ. V was pared by 1 base and J by 3 bases, with 16 bases between.

The rearrangement links TRBV7-2 to TRBJ2-1, with D tentatively TRBD1 (6 bases). Germline CDR1 is SGHTA and CDR2 is FQGNSA. The CDR3 spans 15 residues. V was shortened by 5 bases and J by 3 bases, with 14 bases between the two germline ends. Written as DNA, the CDR3 is TGTGCCAGCAGCCAGAGAGGGGGTGGCTACAATGAGCAGTTCTTC. This gives the protein CASSQRGGGYNEQFF.

The V and J genes are TRBV6-5 and TRBJ1-1, with TRBD1 identical over 8 bases. Trimming at V came to 8 bases and at J to 4 bases, leaving 3 bases not matched to a gene. The CDR3 runs to 12 residues. Germline assignment: CDR1 MNHEY and CDR2 SVGAGI. The DNA of the CDR3 is TGTGCCAGCCGGGACAGGTCCACTGAAGCTTTCTTT. Protein sequence: CASRDRSTEAFF.

The gene calls are TRBV9 and TRBJ1-4, with 9 bases matching TRBD1. V lost 3 bases and J lost 8; bases outside the gene matches: 8. CDR3 length: 15 amino acids. CDR1 SGDLS and CDR2 YYNGEE come from the germline V gene. CDR3 amino acids: CASSELQGAREKLFF. CDR3 sequence (DNA): TGTGCCAGCAGCGAACTACAGGGGGCGAGGGAAAAACTGTTTTTT.

The chain employs TRBV30 and TRBJ1-2; D is ambiguous. CDR1 is GTSNPN and CDR2 is SVGIG in the germline V gene (reference sequence). Deletions cut 1 base from V and 8 bases from J, with 8 bases between. The CDR3 has 11 residues. DNA for the CDR3: TGTGCCTGGAGTGGTGGGGAGGGCTACACCTTC. It is translated as CAWSGGEGYTF.

The gene calls are TRBV7-2 and TRBJ1-6; TRBD1 matches at 7 bases. Per germline, CDR1 SGHTA and CDR2 FQGNSA. Unmatched junction bases numbered 11, after V lost 3 bases and J lost 0 bases. The CDR3 has 19 amino acids. CDR3 nucleotides: TGTGCCAGCAGCTTCTCCCGTGACAGGGCCCGCTCCTATAATTCACCCCTCCACTTT. Translation gives CASSFSRDRARSYNSPLHF.

This chain uses TRBV7-8 with TRBJ1-5; TRBD1 is a possible D gene (6 bases). Trimming removed 8 bases from V and 2 bases from J, with 25 bases in between. Germline V gives CDR1 SGHVS, CDR2 FQNEAQ. This CDR3 spans 18 amino acids. Written as DNA, the CDR3 is TGTGCCAGCGAATCTGGAAGATACAGGGTTGGGGGCAATCAGCCCCAGCATTTT. Its translation is CASESGRYRVGGNQPQHF.

This chain uses TRBV3-1 (or the pseudogene TRBV3-2) with TRBJ1-5; possibly TRBD1 for D (5 bases). Germline-derived CDR1 and CDR2 are LGHDT and YNNKEL (reference sequence). Trimming cost V 2 bases and J 6 bases, with 8 bases left between them. The CDR3 runs to 13 residues. CDR3 sequence: CASSQQGIQPQHF. Written as DNA, the CDR3 is TGTGCCAGCAGCCAACAGGGCATTCAGCCCCAGCATTTT.

This clone was observed at least ten times. The chain couples TRBV6-2 or TRBV6-3 to TRBJ1-5; no clear D. Germline CDR1 reads MNHEY; CDR2 reads SVGEGT. CDR3 length: 15 amino acids. The V gene lost 5 bases and the J gene lost 3 bases, with 14 bases spanning the gap. The CDR3 DNA follows: TGTGCCAGCAGTCCCCGGCAGGAAGACAATCAGCCCCAGCATTTT. Its protein product is CASSPRQEDNQPQHF.

The gene calls are TRBV28 and TRBJ1-4; 7 bases are shared with TRBD1. After removal of 7 bases from V and 8 bases from J, the junction contained 4 bases not matched to a gene. There are 12 residues in the CDR3. CDR1 and CDR2 (germline): MDHEN, SYDVKM. CDR3 coding DNA: TGTGCCAGCAAGGGGGCAGGAGAAAAACTGTTTTTT. Protein sequence: CASKGAGEKLFF.

The chain combines TRBV19 with TRBJ2-3; 9 bases fit TRBD2. The ends lost 3 bases at V and 4 bases at J; junction bases unmatched: 2. Germline CDR1 reads LNHDA; CDR2 reads SQIVND (reference sequence). The CDR3 contains 14 residues. The CDR3 here is CASSMGLASDTQYF. CDR3 nucleotides: TGTGCCAGTAGTATGGGACTAGCATCAGATACGCAGTATTTT.

CDR3 sequence (DNA): TGTGCCAGCAGTGAACCCGGACTAGCGGACGTCCTGACTTTC. It is translated as CASSEPGLADVLTF. The V call is TRBV6-1, the J call TRBJ2-6; 10 nucleotides align to TRBD2. CDR1 and CDR2 (germline): MNHNS, SASEGT. The CDR3 loop spans 14 amino acids. Losses at the gene ends were 2 bases for V and 11 bases for J; bases not matched to a gene: 3.

The genes are TRBV5-1 and TRBJ1-1; 8 bases agree with TRBD1. V lost 3 bases to trimming and J lost 0 bases; unmatched junction nucleotides: 10. The CDR3 extends over 17 amino acids. Looked up from germline, CDR1 is SGHRS and CDR2 is YFSETQ. The CDR3 DNA reads TGCGCCAGCAGCTCGAGGGCAGGGGGCAAGGTGAACACTGAAGCTTTCTTT. This encodes CASSSRAGGKVNTEAFF.

This clone was seen only a few times. The sample holds other DNA sequences that translate to the same CDR3. The chain is built from TRBV7-8 and TRBJ2-1; 12 nucleotides align to TRBD2. Looked up from germline, CDR1 is SGHVS and CDR2 is FQNEAQ. CDR3 size: 17 residues. Unmatched junction bases numbered 5, after V lost 5 bases and J lost 0 bases. In DNA, the CDR3 is TGTGCCAGCAGCCTAACTAGCGGGGGGCTCTCCTACAATGAGCAGTTCTTC. Translation gives CASSLTSGGLSYNEQFF.

This chain joins TRBV24-1 and TRBJ1-2, with D unclear. CDR1 is KGHDR, CDR2 SFDVKD, per germline. Between the trimmed V and J ends, which lost 9 bases and 4 bases, there was a span of 8 bases. The CDR3 is 11 amino acids. The chain's CDR3 is CATSPGYGYTF. In DNA, the CDR3 is TGTGCCACCTCCCCCGGCTATGGCTACACCTTC.